This TCR beta chain comes out of a study of blood T cell repertoires in COVID-19. It was during active infection that Seattle patients were enrolled and then longitudinally followed. In the source study's methods: Reference gene primer amplification gave estimated nucleated cell counts. The method was immunoSEQ multiplex PCR; TCRdb's version includes in-frame clones alone and lacks a portion of them. Clonal size and the V and J genes are those of that table, whereas D and trimming came from the DNA. The data hold 200,000 to 250,000 clones, with roughly 92% observed a single time. The junction had 4 bases not matched to a gene; V was cut back by 6 bases and J by 4 bases. The CDR3 runs to 15 residues. Germline V gene sequence: CDR1 MDHEN, CDR2 SYDVKM.

The specimen was peripheral blood. The gene calls are TRBV28 and TRBJ1-4, with 11 bases lining up with TRBD1. The sequence was collected from a man aged 60-69 years with COVID-19, enrolled during active disease. In DNA, the CDR3 is TGTGCCAGCAGCGGACAGGGGGCCGGTAATGAAAAACTGTTTTTT. It codes for CASSGQGAGNEKLFF. Looking up the rest from reference TRBV28 and TRBJ1-4 gives the full variable domain: DVKVTQSSRYLVKRTGEKVFLECVQDMDHENMFWYRQDPGLGLRLIYFSYDVKMKEKGDIPEGYSVSREKKERFSLILESASTNQTSMYLCASSGQGAGNEKLFFGSGTQLSVL.